These 29 T cell receptor beta chains originate from one sample sequenced in a study of OX40 agonist ivuxolimab in advanced cancers. The method was immunoSEQ multiplex PCR; TCRdb's version includes in-frame clones alone and lacks a portion of them. The sample records around 150,000 clones, about nine tenths being singletons. This specimen was CD4+ or CD8+ T cells sorted from blood, taken in a trial of the OX40 agonist ivuxolimab. The receptors stem from an adult with an advanced solid tumor such as melanoma, head and neck, liver or kidney cancer.

The rearrangement links TRBV28 to TRBJ1-2, with D possibly matching TRBD1 (6 bases). The germline gives CDR1 MDHEN, CDR2 SYDVKM. Trimming took 4 bases from V and 4 from J, leaving 13 bases between them. This CDR3 is 14 amino acids long. The CDR3 region has the DNA TGTGCCAGCAGTTCTGGGGGGGGCGGCTATGGCTACACCTTC. Translating gives CASSSGGGGYGYTF.

Points on this clone: Distinct nucleotide sequences in the sample also encode this CDR3. V usage is TRBV28 and J usage is TRBJ2-3; D gene ambiguous. This CDR3 region has 11 residues. Germline V gene lookup returns CDR1 MDHEN and CDR2 SYDVKM. V gave up 5 bases and J gave up 3 bases, with 3 bases separating them. The CDR3 DNA reads as TGTGCCAGCAGTCGGACAGATACGCAGTATTTT. This codes for CASSRTDTQYF.

The count of this clone is one. The rearrangement joins TRBV6-5 to TRBJ1-1; D perhaps matches TRBD1 (6 bases). CDR3 length: 14 residues. Germline CDR1 MNHEY, CDR2 SVGAGI. The ends were cut back, 9 bases at V and 5 bases at J, with 19 bases in the middle. The CDR3 DNA reads as TGTGCCAGTACCTTGACAGGCAAGGGGACTGAAGCTTTCTTT. As protein: CASTLTGKGTEAFF.

The V call is TRBV7-3, the J call TRBJ2-1; 10 nucleotides agree with TRBD1. CDR1 is SGHTA, CDR2 FQGTGA, per germline. V gave up 5 bases and J gave up 7 bases; unmatched junction bases: 5. This CDR3 region has 14 residues. The CDR3 reads CASSRDRGLNEQFF. Here the CDR3 DNA reads TGTGCCAGCAGCCGGGACAGGGGTTTGAATGAGCAGTTCTTC.

The V call is TRBV20-1, the J call TRBJ1-4; D remains unclear. Trimming pared 3 bases from V and 12 bases from J, leaving 8 bases between. The germline gives CDR1 DFQATT, CDR2 SNEGSKA (reference sequence). The CDR3 totals 10 residues. As DNA, the CDR3 is TGCAGTGCTAGCCGCGAAGAACTGTTTTTT. Its protein product is CSASREELFF.

This chain joins TRBV11-1 and TRBJ2-2, with TRBD1 matching over 8 bases. The ends lost 1 base at V and 1 base at J; junction bases unmatched: 5. Germline-derived CDR1 and CDR2 are SGHAT and FQDESV (reference sequence). The CDR3 covers 17 residues. This chain's CDR3 is CASSLGPTGVNTGELFF. The CDR3 region has the DNA TGTGCCAGCAGCTTAGGCCCGACAGGGGTGAACACCGGGGAGCTGTTTTTT.

This clone showed up just once. The V call is TRBV10-1, the J call TRBJ1-1; D gene unclear. The CDR3 runs 13 residues. V dropped 3 bases and J dropped 0 bases, with 5 bases sitting between them. CDR1 WNHNN and CDR2 SYGVQD come from the germline V gene (reference sequence). The CDR3 DNA is TGCGCCAGCAGTGACCAGGTGAACACTGAAGCTTTCTTT. This gives the protein CASSDQVNTEAFF.

The V gene is TRBV29-1, the J gene TRBJ2-1, with TRBD1 identical over 7 bases. V lost 4 bases, J lost 8 bases, and 5 bases stayed unmatched. CDR1 and CDR2 from the germline V gene are SQVTM and ANQGSEA. The CDR3 is made up of 12 amino acids. The CDR3 region has the DNA TGCAGCGTTGGACAGGGTTACGATGAGCAGTTCTTC. This encodes CSVGQGYDEQFF.

The count of this clone is one. This rearrangement joins TRBV7-6 to TRBJ2-7; tentatively, D is TRBD1 or TRBD2 (5 bases each). The germline V gene encodes CDR1 SGHVS and CDR2 FNYEAQ. This CDR3 spans 15 amino acids. V lost 3 bases and J 0 bases, leaving 12 bases between the germline ends. The CDR3 DNA reads TGTGCCAGCAGCTTGTACCGGGACGGCTCCTACGAGCAGTACTTC. This sequence encodes CASSLYRDGSYEQYF.

The chain uses TRBV21-1 and TRBJ2-1; no DNA check was done on the table's D call, TRBD1. TRBV21-1 is flagged as a pseudogene. The CDR3 is 15 amino acids. Here the CDR3 reads CASSRGTGRYNEQFF. DNA of the CDR3: TGTGCCAGCAGCAGAGGGACAGGAAGGTACAATGAGCAGTTCTTC.

Only a few counts were recorded for this clone. This chain joins TRBV7-9 and TRBJ1-1; D unresolved. Trimming pared 5 bases from V and 0 bases from J, leaving 10 bases between. The CDR3 is 14 residues long. Germline loops: CDR1 SEHNR, CDR2 FQNEAQ (reference sequence). The CDR3 bases are TGTGCCAGCAGCGTGGCCAGCATGAACACTGAAGCTTTCTTT. Its protein product is CASSVASMNTEAFF.

This clone was seen just once. This chain uses TRBV5-6 with TRBJ2-7; 9 bases match TRBD2. The CDR3 contains 15 residues. Germline CDR1 and CDR2: SGHDT and YYEEEE. The ends lost 3 bases at V and 5 bases at J; junction bases unmatched: 9. The CDR3 DNA follows: TGTGCCAGCAGCTCGGTCAGCGGGAGGATCAACGAGCAGTACTTC. This sequence encodes CASSSVSGRINEQYF.

This chain joins TRBV28 and TRBJ1-1, with 9 nucleotides matching TRBD1. This CDR3 spans 16 amino acids. After removal of 6 bases from V and 4 bases from J, the junction contained 12 bases not matched to a gene. CDR1 is MDHEN, CDR2 SYDVKM, per germline. The CDR3 DNA reads TGTGCCAGCAGCCGCACCTTCACGACAGGGGGCACTGAAGCTTTCTTT. It is translated as CASSRTFTTGGTEAFF. The variable domain in full, completed from reference TRBV28 and TRBJ1-1, reads DVKVTQSSRYLVKRTGEKVFLECVQDMDHENMFWYRQDPGLGLRLIYFSYDVKMKEKGDIPEGYSVSREKKERFSLILESASTNQTSMYLCASSRTFTTGGTEAFFGQGTRLTVV.

The V gene is TRBV5-4, the J gene TRBJ2-7, with 9 bases aligning to TRBD2. The CDR3 sequence is 15 residues long. V shed 0 bases and J 1 base; nucleotides not matched to a gene: 2. Germline lookup yields CDR1 SGHNT and CDR2 YYREEE (reference sequence). This chain's CDR3 is CASSLGAGGSYEQYF. The DNA for the CDR3 is TGTGCCAGCAGCTTGGGTGCGGGAGGGTCCTACGAGCAGTACTTC.

This rearrangement joins TRBV7-9 to TRBJ2-3; D unresolved. V lost 1 base to trimming and J lost 4 bases, with 3 bases between them. Germline V gene lookup returns CDR1 SEHNR and CDR2 FQNEAQ (reference sequence). This CDR3 comprises 12 residues. In DNA, the CDR3 is TGTGCCAGCAGCTTAGAAGCAGATACGCAGTATTTT. Residues: CASSLEADTQYF.

The rearrangement uses TRBV7-9 and TRBJ2-7; TRBD1 matches 8 bases. The CDR3 length is 15 residues. J lost 1 base, V lost 3 bases, and 5 bases had no gene match. Germline V gene data show CDR1 as SEHNR and CDR2 as FQNEAQ (reference sequence). CDR3 sequence (DNA): TGTGCCAGCAGCTTCGGGACAGGTCCTTCCTACGAGCAGTACTTC. It is translated as CASSFGTGPSYEQYF. The whole variable domain, filled in from reference TRBV7-9 and TRBJ2-7, reads DTGVSQNPRHKITKRGQNVTFRCDPISEHNRLYWYRQTLGQGPEFLTYFQNEAQLEKSRLLSDRFSAERPKGSFSTLEIQRTEQGDSAMYLCASSFGTGPSYEQYFGPGTRLTVT.

To note about this clone: At one end the junction does not follow the germline gene, possibly because of a read error. This rearrangement joins TRBV14 to TRBJ2-2, with D maybe TRBD2 (6 bases). Germline values: CDR1 SGHDN, CDR2 FVKESK. The CDR3 covers 14 residues. CDR3 loop: CASSQDGLFRTRDF. CDR3 bases: TGTGCCAGCAGCCAAGATGGTCTGTTTAGGACGCGGGATTTT.

CDR3 loop: CASSLFGPDSNQPQHF. The CDR3 nucleotides are TGTGCCAGCAGTTTATTTGGGCCGGATAGCAATCAGCCCCAGCATTTT. The chain joins TRBV27 to TRBJ1-5, with D unclear. Germline values: CDR1 MNHEY, CDR2 SMNVEV (reference sequence). The CDR3 totals 16 residues. V lost 1 base to trimming and J lost 0 bases, with 10 bases between them.

The gene calls are TRBV9 and TRBJ2-2; TRBD2 matches 10 bases. V dropped 0 bases and J dropped 1; count of bases not matched to a gene: 0. This CDR3 contains 16 residues. In germline, CDR1 is SGDLS, CDR2 YYNGEE. The CDR3 nucleotides are TGTGCCAGCAGCGTAGGACTAGCGGGGAACACCGGGGAGCTGTTTTTT. This sequence encodes CASSVGLAGNTGELFF.

CDR3 DNA: TGTGCCAGCACCACGACCCAAATCCCCTATGGCTACACCTTC. Protein sequence: CASTTTQIPYGYTF. The chain recombines TRBV5-4 with TRBJ1-2; no definite D call. The V end lost 6 bases, the J end lost 4 bases, and 16 bases lay between the germline ends. The CDR3 contains 14 residues. CDR1 is SGHNT, CDR2 YYREEE, per germline (reference sequence). Full variable domain (rest looked up from reference TRBV5-4 and TRBJ1-2): ETGVTQSPTHLIKTRGQQVTLRCSSQSGHNTVSWYQQALGQGPQFIFQYYREEENGRGNFPPRFSGLQFPNYSSELNVNALELDDSALYLCASTTTQIPYGYTFGSGTRLTVV.

V usage is TRBV6-5 and J usage is TRBJ2-7; possible D gene TRBD1, 6 bases. This CDR3 has 12 amino acids. The germline V gene has CDR1 MNHEY and CDR2 SVGAGI. V was shortened by 8 bases and J by 2 bases, with 10 bases between the two germline ends. CDR3 amino acids: CASGWGPYEQYF. In nucleotides, the CDR3 is TGTGCCAGCGGTTGGGGGCCCTACGAGCAGTACTTC.

The chain has TRBV11-2 and TRBJ2-7; D is undetermined. This CDR3 has 12 residues. V was pared by 5 bases and J by 3 bases, with 8 bases between. CDR1 and CDR2 from the germline V gene are SGHAT and FQNNGV. CDR3 in DNA: TGTGCCAGCAGCCATGGGGACTACGAGCAGTACTTC. Translating gives CASSHGDYEQYF.

This clone was observed once. The CDR3 sequence: CASLFSTGWNEKLFF. CDR3 coding DNA: TGTGCCAGCCTGTTCTCGACAGGGTGGAACGAAAAACTGTTTTTT. The chain recombines TRBV2 with TRBJ1-4, with 7 bases matching TRBD1. The V gene's germline CDR1 is SNHLY and CDR2 FYNNEI. V lost 8 bases to trimming and J lost 8 bases; unmatched junction nucleotides: 14. The CDR3 extends over 15 amino acids.

This chain links TRBV2 with TRBJ2-5, with no clear D. The germline gives CDR1 SNHLY, CDR2 FYNNEI. The CDR3 covers 15 residues. With 0 bases removed from V and 5 bases from J, the gap between germline ends came to 13 bases. The CDR3 region has the DNA TGTGCCAGCAGTGAAGCCTCTTTCTCTAGGGAGACCCAGTACTTC. Amino acid sequence: CASSEASFSRETQYF.

This chain connects TRBV7-2 to TRBJ1-1; 7 bases line up with TRBD1. This CDR3 spans 15 amino acids. Germline V CDR1 and CDR2: SGHTA, FQGNSA. With 6 bases clipped from V and 2 bases from J, the junction kept 9 bases outside the gene matches. CDR3: CASSQRQGRNTEAFF. Written as DNA, the CDR3 is TGTGCCAGCAGTCAGAGACAGGGTCGAAACACTGAAGCTTTCTTT.

V is TRBV18 and J is TRBJ1-1, with TRBD1 as a possible D gene (6 bases). Germline lookup yields CDR1 KGHSH and CDR2 LQKENI. V was pared by 6 bases and J by 1 base, with 15 bases between. The CDR3 sequence is 15 residues long. CDR3 sequence reads: CASSLLGGQNTEAFF. CDR3 DNA: TGTGCCAGCTCGCTTCTGGGGGGGCAGAACACTGAAGCTTTCTTT.

The rearrangement uses TRBV5-6 and TRBJ1-5; no reliable D call. The V end was cut by 0 bases, the J end by 2 bases, with 9 bases between. Per the germline V gene, CDR1 is SGHDT and CDR2 is YYEEEE. CDR3 length: 15 residues. CDR3 region: CASSLEGTRNQPQHF. Written as DNA, the CDR3 is TGTGCCAGCAGCTTGGAAGGCACCCGCAATCAGCCCCAGCATTTT.

The gene calls are TRBV28 and TRBJ1-4, with a possible D match to TRBD1 (6 bases). The length of the CDR3 is 15 residues. Germline-derived CDR1 and CDR2 are MDHEN and SYDVKM. Deletions cut 5 bases from V and 8 bases from J, with 18 bases between. CDR3 loop: CASSGAGRGLEKLFF. CDR3 coding DNA: TGTGCCAGCAGTGGAGCCGGGAGGGGGTTGGAAAAACTGTTTTTT.

The rearrangement uses TRBV19 and TRBJ1-6; 8 bases align to TRBD1. The germline V gene has CDR1 LNHDA and CDR2 SQIVND (reference sequence). CDR3 length: 15 residues. The J segment lost 7 bases and the V segment lost 5 bases, leaving 7 bases of the junction unmatched. In nucleotides, the CDR3 is TGTGCCAGTAGTCTTCGGACAGGGAACAATTCACCCCTCCACTTT. Encoded protein: CASSLRTGNNSPLHF.